This is a list of T cell receptor beta chains from one sample in a study of T cell changes during pregnancy in multiple sclerosis. TCRdb's table, derived via immunoSEQ multiplex PCR, lists solely in-frame clones and lacks some. The sample records about 40,000 clones, roughly nine tenths being singletons. The sample in question was CD4+ T cells from peripheral blood mononuclear cells, obtained in the third trimester of pregnancy. The receptors derive from a female donor in good health, enrolled as a control in a pregnancy study. The CDR3 runs from the conserved cysteine through the conserved F or W. D genes are given only for firm matches. Where a row states a size, it is once, few, many or the class of an expanded clone; other rows omit it.

v_gene	d_gene	abundance	j_gene	CDR3aa	CDR3nt
TRBV6-5	TRBD2	.	TRBJ2-5	CASSYITSGSRTQYF	TGTGCCAGCAGTTACATCACTAGCGGATCAAGGACCCAGTACTTC
TRBV28	TRBD2	once	TRBJ2-3	CASRGSGSKTDTQYF	TGTGCCAGCAGGGGTAGCGGGTCAAAAACAGATACGCAGTATTTT
TRBV5-1	.	.	TRBJ1-1	CASRGEIEAFF	TGCGCCAGCAGGGGCGAGATTGAAGCTTTCTTT
TRBV18	.	.	TRBJ2-1	CASSPLRESADEQFF	TGTGCCAGCTCGCCCTTACGGGAGAGTGCGGATGAGCAGTTCTTC
TRBV5-1	.	.	TRBJ1-5	CASSLGGFGQPQHF	TGCGCCAGCAGCTTGGGTGGGTTCGGGCAGCCCCAGCATTTT
TRBV28	TRBD2	.	TRBJ2-1	CASRAVASGRLEQFF	TGTGCCAGCAGGGCCGTGGCTAGCGGGAGGCTTGAGCAGTTCTTC
TRBV28	.	.	TRBJ2-7	CASSFESSVYF	TGTGCCAGCAGTTTCGAGTCTAGCGTTTACTTC
TRBV27	.	.	TRBJ2-1	CASLIDEQFF	TGTGCCAGCCTAATCGATGAGCAGTTCTTC
TRBV11-3	TRBD1	.	TRBJ2-7	CASRGRDRAAYEQYF	TGTGCCAGCAGAGGCCGGGACAGGGCAGCCTACGAGCAGTACTTC
TRBV19	TRBD2	.	TRBJ2-1	CASSRTGTRPYNEQFF	TGTGCCAGTAGTAGGACCGGGACTAGGCCCTACAATGAGCAGTTCTTC
TRBV5-5	TRBD1	.	TRBJ2-2	CASSSGQGAITGELFF	TGTGCCAGCAGCTCAGGACAGGGGGCTATCACCGGGGAGCTGTTTTTT
TRBV10-3	TRBD2	.	TRBJ2-3	CAISAVAGAIQDTQYF	TGTGCCATCAGTGCCGTAGCGGGGGCCATACAAGATACGCAGTATTTT
TRBV6-5	TRBD2	once	TRBJ2-7	CASSYHWEGEQYF	TGTGCCAGCAGTTACCACTGGGAGGGCGAGCAGTACTTC
TRBV30	TRBD2	.	TRBJ2-7	CAWRTSGSKGAQYF	TGTGCCTGGAGGACTAGCGGGAGTAAAGGGGCGCAGTACTTC
TRBV27	.	.	TRBJ2-5	CASSTRGTPRGQETQYF	TGTGCCAGCAGCACGCGGGGGACACCCCGCGGGCAAGAGACCCAGTACTTC
TRBV28	.	.	TRBJ2-5	CASSSRLGQETQYF	TGTGCCAGCAGTTCCAGACTAGGCCAAGAGACCCAGTACTTC
TRBV29-1	.	.	TRBJ2-7	CSVGRVPYEQYF	TGCAGCGTTGGCAGGGTCCCCTACGAGCAGTACTTC
TRBV5-1	.	.	TRBJ2-3	CASSLDREHADTQYF	TGCGCCAGCAGCTTGGACAGGGAACATGCAGATACGCAGTATTTT
TRBV6-4	TRBD2	once	TRBJ2-1	CASSDSPAGGWNEQFF	TGTGCCAGCAGTGACTCCCCAGCGGGAGGTTGGAATGAGCAGTTCTTC
TRBV9	TRBD2	.	TRBJ2-1	CASSVTGTSAYNEQFF	TGTGCCAGCAGCGTGACCGGGACTAGCGCCTACAATGAGCAGTTCTTC
TRBV30	.	.	TRBJ1-5	CAWSAAGGQPQHF	TGTGCCTGGAGTGCAGCGGGCGGTCAGCCCCAGCATTTT
TRBV11-2	TRBD1	.	TRBJ2-1	CASSLRAGGGNEQFF	TGTGCCAGCAGCTTAAGGGCAGGGGGTGGCAATGAGCAGTTCTTC
TRBV7-2	.	.	TRBJ2-3	CASSLEPGDTQYF	TGTGCCAGCAGCTTAGAGCCTGGAGATACGCAGTATTTT
TRBV27	.	.	TRBJ1-1	CASSSPGGREEAFF	TGTGCCAGCAGTTCCCCGGGTGGTAGAGAAGAAGCTTTCTTT
TRBV7-9	.	.	TRBJ2-5	CASSSMETQYF	TGTGCCAGCAGCTCCATGGAGACCCAGTACTTC
TRBV29-1	TRBD2	.	TRBJ2-7	CSVGGGGHAAGGPNEQYF	TGCAGCGTTGGAGGTGGGGGGCACGCAGCGGGAGGGCCGAACGAGCAGTACTTC
TRBV11-2	TRBD2	.	TRBJ2-7	CASSLLGGWQDEQYF	TGTGCCAGCAGCTTACTGGGGGGGTGGCAGGACGAGCAGTACTTC
TRBV28	.	.	TRBJ1-4	CASSYSNNEKLFF	TGTGCCAGCAGTTATTCTAATAATGAAAAACTGTTTTTT
TRBV7-2	.	.	TRBJ1-2	CASSGGFRGDYGYTF	TGTGCCAGCAGCGGAGGGTTTCGGGGGGACTATGGCTACACCTTC
TRBV18	.	.	TRBJ2-3	CASSPDSLLSQYF	TGTGCCAGCTCACCGGACTCCCTATTATCGCAGTATTTT
TRBV27	.	.	TRBJ2-7	CASSWPHEWQASSYEQYF	TGTGCCAGCAGTTGGCCGCACGAATGGCAGGCCAGCTCCTACGAGCAGTACTTC
TRBV7-3	.	.	TRBJ2-5	CASSLNGGRETQYF	TGTGCCAGCAGCTTAAACGGGGGACGAGAGACCCAGTACTTC